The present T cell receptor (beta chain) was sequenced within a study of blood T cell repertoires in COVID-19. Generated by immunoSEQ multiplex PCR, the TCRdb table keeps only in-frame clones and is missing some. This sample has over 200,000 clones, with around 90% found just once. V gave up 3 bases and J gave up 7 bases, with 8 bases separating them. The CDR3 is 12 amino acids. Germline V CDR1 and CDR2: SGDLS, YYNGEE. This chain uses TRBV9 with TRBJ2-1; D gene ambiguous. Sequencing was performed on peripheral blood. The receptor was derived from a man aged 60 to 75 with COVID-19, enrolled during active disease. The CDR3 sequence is CASSGVFNEQFF. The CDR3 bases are TGTGCCAGCAGCGGAGTCTTTAATGAGCAGTTCTTC.